This T cell receptor (beta chain) was identified in a study of blood T cell repertoires in COVID-19. Study-wide background: Some COVID-19 samples were acute and others convalescent; all came from the United States, Italy and Spain.

With 3 bases clipped from V and 7 bases from J, the junction kept 9 bases outside the gene matches. CDR1 and CDR2 (germline): SGHNT, YYREEE (reference sequence). CDR3 length: 16 amino acids. Seattle-derived patients entered the study during active infection and were followed longitudinally. In the authors' methods: Amplification of reference gene primers provided the estimated nucleated cell counts. Repertoires were generated with immunoSEQ multiplex PCR, while TCRdb's copy carries only in-frame clones and drops some. V and J calls and clone size come straight from that table; D and trimming were deduced from the DNA. The sample records over 450,000 clones, 89% being singletons.

Sequenced: peripheral blood. V is TRBV5-4 and J is TRBJ2-1, with TRBD2 matching 11 bases. The sequence came from a man aged 18 to 30 with COVID-19, enrolled during active disease. The CDR3 bases are TGTGCCAGCAGCTATCTGTCGACTAGCGGGAATAATGAGCAGTTCTTC. It specifies CASSYLSTSGNNEQFF.